This is a list of T cell receptor beta chains from one sample in a study of T-cell memory formation after mild COVID-19. MiXCR, run by TCRdb on the 5' RACE reads, gives a single entry per CDR3 protein. In the table there are about 290,000 distinct CDR3 sequences, more than 15% of which are singletons. The sequenced material came from PBMCs or a T cell subset sorted from them (not recorded which). Every receptor here comes from a man aged 18 to 29 who had mild COVID-19 (a few samples of this study predate the infection). Cell type and time point are not known. Both conserved end residues are part of each CDR3. D genes are given only for firm matches. Size is stated for part of the rows, as once, few or many counts, or as a class when the clone is expanded.

CDR3: CASSQDRGRSYTF
DNA: TGTGCCAGCAGCCAGGACAGGGGGCGAAGCTACACCTTC
V: TRBV5-4
size: NA
J: TRBJ1-2
D: TRBD1

CDR3: CASRGETEAFF
DNA: TGTGCCAGCAGAGGGGAGACTGAAGCTTTCTTT
V: TRBV6-5
size: many
J: TRBJ1-1
D: NA

CDR3: CASRISGGAKNIQYF
DNA: TGTGCCAGCAGGATTAGCGGGGGGGCCAAAAACATTCAGTACTTC
V: TRBV5-6
size: NA
J: TRBJ2-4
D: TRBD2

CDR3: CASSPQGGSNQPQHF
DNA: TGTGCCAGCTCACCGCAGGGTGGGAGCAATCAGCCCCAGCATTTT
V: TRBV18
size: few
J: TRBJ1-5
D: NA

CDR3: CASSHLAGTGKPEQYF
DNA: TGTGCCAGCAGCCACCTAGCCGGGACAGGCAAACCCGAGCAGTACTTC
V: TRBV6-5
size: NA
J: TRBJ2-7
D: TRBD1

CDR3: CASSFVGTWERTSGNTIYF
DNA: TGTGCCAGCAGTTTTGTAGGGACGTGGGAAAGAACCTCTGGAAACACCATATATTTT
V: TRBV28
size: few
J: TRBJ1-3
D: NA

CDR3: CSASSATHSNQPQHF
DNA: TGCAGTGCTAGTTCGGCAACCCATAGCAATCAGCCCCAGCATTTT
V: TRBV20-1
size: NA
J: TRBJ1-5
D: NA

CDR3: CASSLGEVAVQETQYF
DNA: TGTGCCAGCTCACTAGGGGAGGTGGCAGTCCAAGAGACCCAGTACTTC
V: TRBV18
size: NA
J: TRBJ2-5
D: NA

CDR3: CASSLFFSMGNEQFF
DNA: TGCGCCAGCAGCTTGTTCTTTAGCATGGGAAATGAGCAGTTCTTC
V: TRBV5-1
size: few
J: TRBJ2-1
D: NA

CDR3: CASSLLASGGVNEQFF
DNA: TGCGCCAGCAGCTTGTTGGCTAGCGGGGGGGTGAATGAGCAGTTCTTC
V: TRBV5-1
size: few
J: TRBJ2-1
D: TRBD2

CDR3: CASSFGQGLYEQYF
DNA: TGTGCCAGCAGCTTCGGACAGGGACTCTACGAGCAGTACTTC
V: TRBV7-2
size: NA
J: TRBJ2-7
D: TRBD1

CDR3: CASSTRQGEETQYF
DNA: TGCGCCAGCAGCACGCGACAGGGGGAAGAGACCCAGTACTTC
V: TRBV5-1
size: NA
J: TRBJ2-5
D: TRBD1

CDR3: CSARVLDGFYGYTF
DNA: TGCAGTGCTAGAGTTCTGGACGGGTTCTATGGCTACACCTTC
V: TRBV20-1
size: NA
J: TRBJ1-2
D: NA

CDR3: CASRNRGDTEAFF
DNA: TGTGCCAGCCGAAACAGGGGGGACACTGAAGCTTTCTTT
V: TRBV12-3/TRBV12-4
size: NA
J: TRBJ1-1
D: TRBD1

CDR3: CASSLSGGLGNEQFF
DNA: TGTGCCAGCAGCTTAAGCGGGGGCCTCGGCAATGAGCAGTTCTTC
V: TRBV7-3
size: many
J: TRBJ2-1
D: NA

CDR3: CASSLSDTNTGELFF
DNA: TGCGCCAGCAGCCTTAGTGATACGAACACCGGGGAGCTGTTTTTT
V: TRBV5-1
size: many
J: TRBJ2-2
D: NA

CDR3: CASSGFGEGMGYTF
DNA: TGTGCCAGCAGCGGCTTCGGGGAAGGAATGGGCTACACCTTC
V: TRBV6-2/TRBV6-3
size: NA
J: TRBJ1-2
D: NA

CDR3: CASLPGFLAGLSSTDTQYF
DNA: TGTGCCAGCCTTCCTGGGTTTCTAGCGGGGCTTTCTAGCACAGATACGCAGTATTTT
V: TRBV28
size: few
J: TRBJ2-3
D: TRBD2

CDR3: CASSYNLSPLNSPLHF
DNA: TGTGCCAGCAGTTACAACCTTTCGCCTCTAAATTCACCCCTCCACTTT
V: TRBV6-2/TRBV6-3
size: few
J: TRBJ1-6
D: NA

CDR3: CASSLFADTQYF
DNA: TGCGCCAGCAGCTTGTTTGCAGATACGCAGTATTTT
V: TRBV5-1
size: many
J: TRBJ2-3
D: NA

CDR3: CSAGTRVNIQYF
DNA: TGCAGTGCTGGGACGCGTGTTAACATTCAGTACTTC
V: TRBV20-1
size: few
J: TRBJ2-4
D: NA

CDR3: CASSARDRVNTGELFF
DNA: TGTGCCAGCAGCGCTAGGGACAGAGTGAACACCGGGGAGCTGTTTTTT
V: TRBV9
size: many
J: TRBJ2-2
D: TRBD1

CDR3: CSARDQRETEAFF
DNA: TGCAGTGCTAGGGACCAAAGGGAGACTGAAGCTTTCTTT
V: TRBV20-1
size: few
J: TRBJ1-1
D: NA

CDR3: CASSPWTGDGTQYF
DNA: TGTGCCAGCAGTCCATGGACAGGCGATGGGACCCAGTACTTC
V: TRBV2
size: NA
J: TRBJ2-5
D: TRBD1

CDR3: CASSPGLWGAPSNEQFF
DNA: TGTGCCAGCAGCCCTGGGCTGTGGGGGGCGCCTTCCAATGAGCAGTTCTTC
V: TRBV7-8
size: few
J: TRBJ2-1
D: NA

CDR3: CASSPQTGLETQYF
DNA: TGTGCCAGCAGCCCCCAGACAGGGTTGGAGACCCAGTACTTC
V: TRBV9
size: NA
J: TRBJ2-5
D: TRBD1

CDR3: CSAAGALWPQHF
DNA: TGCAGTGCTGCCGGGGCCCTTTGGCCCCAGCATTTT
V: TRBV20-1
size: few
J: TRBJ1-5
D: NA

CDR3: CSARDAIPYEQYF
DNA: TGCAGTGCTAGAGATGCAATACCCTACGAGCAGTACTTC
V: TRBV20-1
size: NA
J: TRBJ2-7
D: NA

CDR3: CASSPPWGSTNYGYTF
DNA: TGTGCCAGCAGCCCCCCTTGGGGCTCGACTAACTATGGCTACACCTTC
V: TRBV7-2
size: many
J: TRBJ1-2
D: NA